Detailed here is one TCR beta chain. This CDR3 has 15 residues. Trimming took 6 bases from V and 3 from J; bases not matched to a gene: 9. Germline values: CDR1 SGHRS, CDR2 YFSETQ. TCRdb's copy holds only in-frame clones and misses some; the assay was immunoSEQ multiplex PCR. The table lists roughly 75,000 clones, around 82% of them singletons. This sample stems from a study of OX40 agonist ivuxolimab in advanced cancers. The origin of this receptor is an adult with an advanced solid tumor such as melanoma, head and neck, liver or kidney cancer. The V and J genes are TRBV5-1 and TRBJ1-3, with TRBD1 matching 7 bases. The sequencing used CD4+ or CD8+ T cells sorted from blood, collected in a trial of the OX40 agonist ivuxolimab. CDR3 in amino acids: CASTVGTEGGNTIYF. The CDR3 DNA follows: TGCGCCAGCACAGTCGGGACAGAGGGTGGAAACACCATATATTTT.